This T cell receptor beta chain was identified in a study of blood T cell repertoires in COVID-19. Looking at the study overall: Material from acute and convalescent COVID-19 was sourced from the United States, Italy and Spain. T cells, B-cell-depleted T cells, or PBMCs provided the cDNA or gDNA that served as material.

Original handling: Amplifying reference gene primers gave estimates of nucleated cell counts. The repertoire was sequenced with immunoSEQ multiplex PCR; TCRdb's copy has only in-frame clones and lacks some. V and J calls and clone size are as listed in that table; D and trimming were resolved from the DNA. Found here are approximately 240,000 clones, approximately 80% of them singletons; the top ten hold 4% to 6%. CDR1 KGHSY and CDR2 FQNENV come from the germline V gene. The CDR3 runs 15 residues. V shed 0 bases and J shed 4 bases, with 12 bases lying between them. The chain carries TRBV16 and TRBJ1-1, with D uncertain. The sequence came from a woman of 80 years or more with active or convalescent COVID-19. Sequenced: peripheral blood. CDR3 nucleotide sequence: TGTGCCAGCAGCCAATCCCCTCCCCTAAGCACTGAAGCTTTCTTT. It codes for CASSQSPPLSTEAFF.